This T cell receptor (beta chain) was found in a study of radiotherapy plus CTLA-4 blockade in lung cancer. The wider study: Across the patients, objective responses occurred in under 20%, and disease control in roughly 33%.

Sequenced by immunoSEQ multiplex PCR; TCRdb stores in-frame clones only, minus some. The sample includes 50,000 to 60,000 clones, approximately 80% of them seen just once. Study-wide results and limits: Radiotherapy with ipilimumab was followed by blood expansion of tumor-derived clones. Reports state that early shifts in blood T cell clones, with interferon-beta, best predicted response.

This clone has only one observation. Its antigen is unknown. People whose metastatic non-small-cell lung cancer was chemo-refractory got focal radiation along with CTLA-4 blockade by ipilimumab. Germline CDR1 KGHSH, CDR2 LQKENI. Trimming pared 6 bases from V and 7 bases from J, leaving 12 bases between. The CDR3 has 13 residues. This sequence joins TRBV18 and TRBJ1-4; D is ambiguous. The specimen was peripheral blood, collected from a patient treated with radiotherapy plus ipilimumab. This receptor was obtained from a human donor with non-small cell lung cancer whose response to radiotherapy plus ipilimumab could not be evaluated. CDR3 bases: TGTGCCAGCTCCCTACGTACCGCTGAAAAACTGTTTTTT. This translates into CASSLRTAEKLFF. The full variable domain, in which reference TRBV18 and TRBJ1-4 provide the parts outside the CDR3, is NAGVMQNPRHLVRRRGQEARLRCSPMKGHSHVYWYRQLPEEGLKFMVYLQKENIIDESGMPKERFSAEFPKEGPSILRIQQVVRGDSAAYFCASSLRTAEKLFFGSGTQLSVL.